This is a list of T cell receptor beta chains from one sample in a study of shared T cell receptors in the human thymus. This table comes from immunoSEQ multiplex PCR, and its TCRdb copy is limited to in-frame clones, with some not included. The profile shows 500,000 to 750,000 clones, 88% of them singletons. The data were also submitted as part of a second study, on human thymus T cells.

The specimen was thymocytes. These receptors all come from a boy less than two years old with a congenital heart defect. Each CDR3 is given with its conserved first and last residue.

cdr3_length	v_call	j_call	cdr3_aa
17	TRBV4-3	TRBJ1-2	CASSQAWGTGGGYGYTF
14	TRBV6-5	TRBJ2-5	CASSYKEVGETQYF
15	TRBV6-6	TRBJ2-7	CASSATGTFFYEQYF
13	TRBV11-2	TRBJ1-2	CASSLGAPNGYTF
14	TRBV19	TRBJ2-5	CASKASGASETQYF
13	TRBV11-2	TRBJ2-7	CAIRGAGGDEQYF
16	TRBV5-8	TRBJ2-1	CASSSLWGRSYNEQFF
15	TRBV9	TRBJ2-1	CASSVASGRDNEQFF
17	TRBV9	TRBJ2-1	CASSDLGGGQAYNEQFF
16	TRBV28	TRBJ1-3	CASSFPGWIKGNTIYF
14	TRBV4-3	TRBJ1-1	CASSRDDRNTEAFF
19	TRBV10-2	TRBJ2-4	CASSESRDRGRGAKNIQYF
20	TRBV12-5	TRBJ1-1	CASGSTRNQSPTDPNTEAFF
18	TRBV15	TRBJ2-5	CATSAKRTSGRATGTQYF
19	TRBV11-3	TRBJ2-2	CASSLDYKEGTSGSGELFF
13	TRBV29-1	TRBJ2-4	CSVWTGDKNIQYF
16	TRBV11-3	TRBJ2-1	CASSPLRGRAHNEQFF
18	TRBV4-2	TRBJ2-1	CASSQLIAGVRVLYEQFF
13	TRBV10-3	TRBJ2-1	CATGYVGGNEQFF
15	TRBV4-2	TRBJ2-1	CASRLGGSSYNEQFF
12	TRBV18	TRBJ2-1	CASSPADNEQFF
16	TRBV7-6	TRBJ1-2	CASSPTVRQFNYGYTF
19	TRBV4-1	TRBJ1-1	CASSRPRGGGAWVNTEAFF
13	TRBV28	TRBJ2-7	CASSFLAAYEQYF
15	TRBV13	TRBJ2-7	CASSSGQGGHYEQYF
18	TRBV4-1	TRBJ2-7	CASSQWGGRTSAMDEQYF
12	TRBV6-1	TRBJ1-5	CASGQGRQPQHF
15	TRBV7-3	TRBJ2-1	CASSLRGKDYNEQFF
16	TRBV4-3	TRBJ2-1	CASSQVYSGRAGEQFF
20	TRBV12-5	TRBJ2-7	CASGLDGDTAGTASSYEQYF
19	TRBV27	TRBJ2-1	CASSLSLPPGTSGLDEQFF
15	TRBV21-1	TRBJ2-1	CASSGRLAAYNEQFF
14	TRBV6-5	TRBJ2-7	CASRSYSSSYEQYF
15	TRBV28	TRBJ2-1	CASPPGQGVVDEQFF
15	TRBV14	TRBJ2-2	CASRPRGVEAGELFF
14	TRBV18	TRBJ1-5	CASSPGGKNQPQHF
16	TRBV4-3	TRBJ2-7	CASSQETSDRLAEQYF
17	TRBV28	TRBJ2-1	CASSLCGGAGSYNEQFF
14	TRBV25-1	TRBJ1-1	CASSEWGGPPEAFF
16	TRBV10-3	TRBJ2-7	CAISEYRTSGSHEQYF